Included here is one TCR beta chain sequence, with context. Its antigen is unidentified. Generated by immunoSEQ multiplex PCR, the TCRdb table keeps only in-frame clones and is missing some. This sample carries approximately 90,000 clones, approximately 93% of them seen once, and the ten largest clones take about 1.1%. The CDR3 is 14 residues long. The germline V gene has CDR1 SNHLY and CDR2 FYNNEI. J gave up 2 bases and V 3 bases, and 4 bases lay outside the gene matches. The sample is drawn from a study of cytomegalovirus exposure and HLA in healthy donors. About the study: The platform used for the approximately 130 validation repertoires matched that of the roughly 720 first-cohort repertoires, a later analysis reported. General study results and limits: Reportedly, cytomegalovirus status was diagnosed with high sensitivity and specificity. A few CMV-associated chains were confirmed in vitro to be specific for CMV antigens.

Sequencing input: PBMCs. The genes are TRBV2 and TRBJ2-7; 7 bases align to TRBD1. The TCR comes from a woman in her twenties or thirties in good health and CMV-seropositive. Here the CDR3 reads CASSEVTGTYEQYF. The CDR3 DNA sequence: TGTGCCAGCAGTGAGGTGACAGGGACCTACGAGCAGTACTTC.